A single sample gave rise to the 7 T cell receptor beta chains below, sequenced in a study of OX40 agonist ivuxolimab in advanced cancers. Data came from immunoSEQ multiplex PCR; TCRdb stores just in-frame clones and leaves some out. The repertoire holds 55,000 to 75,000 clones, with approximately 80% as singletons. The specimen comprised CD4+ or CD8+ T cells sorted from blood, sampled in a trial of the OX40 agonist ivuxolimab. All receptors derive from an adult with an advanced solid tumor such as melanoma, head and neck, liver or kidney cancer.

The chain joins TRBV2 to TRBJ2-1; 13 bases map to TRBD2. Trimming cost V 6 bases and J 8 bases; bases outside gene matches: 4. Germline V gene lookup returns CDR1 SNHLY and CDR2 FYNNEI. The length of the CDR3 is 14 residues. The CDR3 loop is CASRLAGGFDEQFF. The CDR3 nucleotides are TGTGCCAGCAGACTAGCGGGGGGGTTCGATGAGCAGTTCTTC.

This clone has more than one count but fewer than ten. CDR3 sequence: CASRRLEQPQHF. CDR3 DNA: TGTGCCAGCAGACGCCTCGAACAGCCCCAGCATTTT. The V and J genes are TRBV6-6 and TRBJ1-5, with D unresolved. The germline CDR1 and CDR2 sequences are MNHNY and SVGAGI (reference sequence). The CDR3 is 12 amino acids. V shed 6 bases and J shed 7 bases, with 10 bases lying between them.

The chain employs TRBV7-9 and TRBJ2-1, with 7 bases that match TRBD1. Germline V CDR1 and CDR2: SEHNR, FQNEAQ (reference sequence). This CDR3 has 15 amino acids. V lost 7 bases, J lost 7 bases, and 13 bases stayed unmatched. CDR3 region: CASTPPGQRMNEQFF. In DNA, the CDR3 is TGTGCCAGCACCCCACCGGGACAGAGAATGAATGAGCAGTTCTTC.

CDR3 region: CASSLQGASNTGELFF. In nucleotides, the CDR3 is TGTGCCAGCAGCTTGCAAGGGGCCTCGAACACCGGGGAGCTGTTTTTT. The genes are TRBV7-3 and TRBJ2-2; perhaps TRBD1 as D (5 bases). Germline lookup yields CDR1 SGHTA and CDR2 FQGTGA. The CDR3 has 16 amino acids. V lost 3 bases to trimming and J lost 0 bases, with 11 bases between them.

This clone came up a few times. This sequence joins TRBV9 and TRBJ1-1; TRBD1 might be the D (5 bases). The CDR3 loop spans 12 amino acids. Germline-derived CDR1 and CDR2 are SGDLS and YYNGEE. The V end lost 4 bases, the J end lost 3 bases, and 7 bases lay between the germline ends. The CDR3 coding sequence is TGTGCCAGCAGCCCAGGGTACACTGAAGCTTTCTTT. Protein product: CASSPGYTEAFF.

The V call is TRBV6-5, the J call TRBJ2-7, with D maybe TRBD1 (6 bases). V gave up 6 bases and J gave up 2 bases, with 11 bases separating them. Germline V gives CDR1 MNHEY, CDR2 SVGAGI. The CDR3 totals 13 residues. The CDR3 coding sequence is TGTGCCAGCAGACGCGGACAGACCTACGAGCAGTACGTC. Protein: CASRRGQTYEQYV.

In nucleotides, the CDR3 is TGTGCCAGCAGCTTAATTTTTGGGACAGGACGAGATACGCAGTATTTT. Its protein product is CASSLIFGTGRDTQYF. V gene TRBV7-3 combines with J gene TRBJ2-3; 8 positions agree with TRBD1. Germline-derived CDR1 and CDR2 are SGHTA and FQGTGA. V trimming: 1 base; J trimming: 5 bases; junction bases outside the gene matches: 8. The CDR3 is 16 amino acids. The complete variable domain, with remaining parts taken from reference TRBV7-3 and TRBJ2-3, reads GAGVSQTPSNKVTEKGKYVELRCDPISGHTALYWYRQSLGQGPEFLIYFQGTGAADDSGLPNDRFFAVRPEGSVSTLKIQRTERGDSAVYLCASSLIFGTGRDTQYFGPGTRLTVL.